The 21 T cell receptor beta chains reported below all come from one sample, sequenced in a study of T cells in Graves' hyperthyroidism and ophthalmopathy. RNA transcripts served as the template for amplifying TCR beta CDR3 regions. An initial round of RT-PCR targeting the TCR CDR3 relied on the HTBI primer set. MiXCR was run by TCRdb on the multiplex PCR reads, yielding one entry per CDR3 protein. The sample shows 400,000 to 600,000 distinct CDR3 sequences, 15% to 20% of them seen only once. Sequenced input: blood. The receptors derive from a woman under 40 with Graves' ophthalmopathy.

In its sample, this clonotype was seen once. The chain carries TRBV3-1 and TRBJ2-3, with 9 bases that match TRBD2. CDR1 LGHDT and CDR2 YNNKEL come from the germline V gene (reference sequence). V lost 0 bases and J lost 4; bases outside the gene matches: 11. The CDR3 runs to 18 residues. The CDR3: CASSQDSDSGRGADTQYF. As DNA, the CDR3 is TGTGCCAGCAGCCAAGACTCCGATAGCGGGAGAGGCGCAGATACGCAGTATTTT.

The rearrangement joins TRBV20-1 to TRBJ1-5; maybe TRBD1 (5 bases). The germline V gene has CDR1 DFQATT and CDR2 SNEGSKA (reference sequence). The CDR3 is made up of 14 amino acids. V lost 4 bases, J lost 7 bases, and 17 bases lay in between. The CDR3 nucleotides are TGCAGTGCTATGGGGGGAGGACGGCGCCAGCCCCAGCATTTT. It encodes CSAMGGGRRQPQHF.

This clonotype has ten or more counts. This sequence joins TRBV7-9 and TRBJ1-1; 7 positions match TRBD1. CDR1 and CDR2 (germline): SEHNR, FQNEAQ (reference sequence). V shed 7 bases, J shed 0 bases, and the junction held 8 bases outside the gene matches. This CDR3 has 15 amino acids. As DNA, the CDR3 is TGTGCCAGCACCCTGGGACAGAGGATGAACACTGAAGCTTTCTTT. It translates to CASTLGQRMNTEAFF.

This clonotype was detected many times. The chain uses TRBV3-1 and TRBJ2-1; TRBD1 aligns across 7 bases. V lost 5 bases and J lost 9; bases outside the gene matches: 10. Germline assignment: CDR1 LGHDT and CDR2 YNNKEL (reference sequence). The CDR3 length is 14 residues. The CDR3 reads CASSFAGGVSEQFF. As DNA, the CDR3 is TGTGCCAGCAGCTTTGCAGGGGGAGTGAGTGAGCAGTTCTTC.

This clonotype was recorded a few times. CDR3 DNA: TGTGCCAGCAGCCCTTGGCAGGGAAAAGGGAACACTGAAGCTTTCTTT. Encoded protein: CASSPWQGKGNTEAFF. The chain has TRBV7-9 and TRBJ1-1, with a tentative D call TRBD1 (5 bases). CDR1 and CDR2 (germline): SEHNR, FQNEAQ (reference sequence). V lost 5 bases to trimming and J lost 1 base, with 17 bases between them. The CDR3 totals 16 residues.

The CDR3: CSARQGALGEKLFF. The CDR3 nucleotides read TGCAGTGCCAGGCAGGGGGCGCTTGGGGAAAAACTGTTTTTT. The chain links TRBV20-1 to TRBJ1-4; 8 bases fit TRBD1. In germline, CDR1 is DFQATT, CDR2 SNEGSKA (reference sequence). Unmatched junction bases numbered 11, after V lost 6 bases and J lost 8 bases. The CDR3 has 14 amino acids.

This clonotype turned up a few times. This chain links TRBV20-1 with TRBJ1-5; 7 nucleotides agree with TRBD1. The CDR3 spans 12 residues. Germline V lookup: CDR1 DFQATT, CDR2 SNEGSKA (reference sequence). V was clipped by 6 bases and J by 3 bases; unmatched bases: 2. The CDR3 sequence: CSAGTDNQPQHF. Written as DNA, the CDR3 is TGCAGTGCCGGGACAGACAATCAGCCCCAGCATTTT.

A few counts support this clonotype. The genes are TRBV4-3 and TRBJ1-1; 10 nucleotides match TRBD1. The germline gives CDR1 LGHNA, CDR2 YSLEER. The CDR3 totals 17 residues. Trimming cost V 1 base and J 0 bases; bases outside gene matches: 5. As DNA, the CDR3 is TGCGCCAGCAGCCAAGTGATCGGGACAGGGGTGAACACTGAAGCTTTCTTT. This translates into CASSQVIGTGVNTEAFF.

Only a few counts were recorded for this clonotype. This chain uses TRBV4-3 with TRBJ2-3; TRBD2 matches at 7 bases. This CDR3 contains 20 residues. Germline V gives CDR1 LGHNA, CDR2 YSLEER. The V and J ends lost 1 base and 3 bases, in that order; junction bases with no gene match: 19. The CDR3 DNA is TGCGCCAGCAGCCAAGGATCCGGGCGGGAGAAGAGGGATTGGACAGATACGCAGTATTTT. Protein sequence: CASSQGSGREKRDWTDTQYF.

This clonotype was seen repeatedly, ten times or more. CDR3 protein: CASSLGFQSKQFF. The CDR3 DNA is TGTGCCAGCAGCTTAGGGTTTCAAAGTAAGCAGTTCTTC. V is TRBV11-2 and J is TRBJ2-1; no clear D. The CDR3 loop spans 13 amino acids. V lost 1 base, J lost 11 bases, and 12 bases lay in between. CDR1 and CDR2 (germline): SGHAT, FQNNGV.

This clonotype was recorded at least ten times. In nucleotides, the CDR3 is TGCAGTGCTAGAGGTAGCGGGAGGGGTTTGGAGACCCAGTACTTC. As protein: CSARGSGRGLETQYF. The genes are TRBV20-1 and TRBJ2-5; 11 bases match TRBD2. The CDR3 contains 15 residues. V lost 1 base to trimming and J lost 5 bases; unmatched junction nucleotides: 6. CDR1 and CDR2 from the germline V gene are DFQATT and SNEGSKA (reference sequence).

This clonotype came up many times. The rearrangement joins TRBV7-6 to TRBJ2-7, with 7 bases aligning to TRBD2. The CDR3 has 15 residues. The junction had 18 bases not matched to a gene; V was cut back by 11 bases and J by 5 bases. The germline V gene has CDR1 SGHVS and CDR2 FNYEAQ. The CDR3 DNA is TGTGCCCCCAGTTCGGGTGGCGGGAGTCACGACGAGCAGTACTTC. It translates to CAPSSGGGSHDEQYF.

This clonotype was detected many times. This chain connects TRBV20-1 to TRBJ2-1, with unresolved D. Per the germline V gene, CDR1 is DFQATT and CDR2 is SNEGSKA (reference sequence). V was shortened by 5 bases and J by 1 base, with 9 bases between the two germline ends. There are 13 residues in the CDR3. This CDR3 is CSAVIWSYNEQFF. CDR3 DNA: TGCAGTGCTGTGATTTGGTCCTACAATGAGCAGTTCTTC.

This clonotype has ten or more counts. This chain links TRBV11-2 with TRBJ2-1; TRBD2 matches 11 bases. The CDR3 contains 17 residues. Germline lookup yields CDR1 SGHAT and CDR2 FQNNGV. V trimming: 2 bases; J trimming: 1 base; junction bases outside the gene matches: 4. CDR3 residues: CASSLRLAGGSYNEQFF. The CDR3, as DNA: TGTGCCAGCAGCTTAAGGCTAGCGGGAGGATCCTACAATGAGCAGTTCTTC.

The chain is built from TRBV27 and TRBJ2-1; 10 bases match TRBD2. The CDR3 contains 14 residues. With 7 bases clipped from V and 10 bases from J, the junction kept 10 bases outside the gene matches. In germline, CDR1 is MNHEY, CDR2 SMNVEV (reference sequence). CDR3 protein: CASIRAGGHIEQFF. The CDR3, as DNA: TGTGCCAGCATTCGAGCGGGAGGGCATATCGAGCAGTTCTTC.

This clonotype was observed at least ten times. The genes are TRBV7-9 and TRBJ2-2, with 9 bases fitting TRBD1. The V gene end was trimmed by 5 bases and the J gene end by 8 bases; junction bases not matched to a gene: 15. CDR1 is SEHNR, CDR2 FQNEAQ, per germline (reference sequence). This CDR3 is 17 amino acids long. As DNA, the CDR3 is TGTGCCAGCAGCCCAGTTATCCCCCGGGACAGGGAAGGGGAGCTGTTTTTT. Amino acids: CASSPVIPRDREGELFF.

Of note for this clonotype: A much larger clone differs from this one at a single base, so this may be a read error. The rearrangement uses TRBV20-1 and TRBJ2-5, with D uncertain. There are 12 residues in the CDR3. Germline CDR1 is DFQATT and CDR2 is SNEGSKA (reference sequence). CDR3 nucleotide sequence: TGCAGTGCTCAAAGAACACAAGAGGCCCAGTACTTC. The encoded protein is CSAQRTQEAQYF.

The table lists this clonotype with many counts. The gene calls are TRBV13 and TRBJ1-3, with 8 bases fitting TRBD1. This CDR3 is 17 amino acids long. Germline assignment: CDR1 PRHDT and CDR2 FYEKMQ (reference sequence). J lost 6 bases, V lost 0 bases, and 10 bases had no gene match. CDR3 loop: CASSLGGAPGGKNTIYF. CDR3 DNA: TGTGCCAGCAGCTTAGGGGGGGCCCCAGGGGGCAAAAACACCATATATTTT.

This clonotype was detected many times. The V and J genes are TRBV7-2 and TRBJ2-3; 7 bases match TRBD2. This CDR3 region has 16 residues. Germline values: CDR1 SGHTA, CDR2 FQGNSA. The ends lost 0 bases at V and 4 bases at J; junction bases unmatched: 7. The DNA of the CDR3 is TGTGCCAGCAGCTTAGCACGGTGGGGGGGTCCAGATACGCAGTATTTT. Translated: CASSLARWGGPDTQYF.

This clonotype was counted a few times. This rearrangement joins TRBV6-1 to TRBJ1-4, with D tentatively TRBD1 (6 bases). V dropped 6 bases and J dropped 8 bases, with 22 bases sitting between them. The CDR3 runs 16 residues. Germline loops: CDR1 MNHNS, CDR2 SASEGT. CDR3 bases: TGTGCCAGCAGACCCCTTGGGATAGGGGGGGACGAAAAACTGTTTTTT. This gives the protein CASRPLGIGGDEKLFF.

The V and J genes are TRBV15 and TRBJ2-5; 10 positions match TRBD2. Per germline, CDR1 LNHNV and CDR2 YYDKDF (reference sequence). There are 17 residues in the CDR3. The ends lost 0 bases at V and 5 bases at J; junction bases unmatched: 9. CDR3 protein: CATSRDGSGRAGETQYF. The CDR3 nucleotides read TGTGCCACCAGCAGAGATGGAAGCGGGAGGGCCGGGGAGACCCAGTACTTC.